This TCR beta chain was sequenced during a study of shared clonotypes between healthy human individuals (dated by TCRdb to 2018 to 2020). Notes on the research overall: The cohort included a few men and two women between 18 and 49 years of age. To estimate repertoire size and how much clonotypes are shared between individuals, the study performed deep sequencing of blood TCR repertoires from 4 to 6 healthy adults. For each donor, CD4 naive and CD4 memory were each run on three plates, CD8 naive on two plates, and CD8 memory on one plate. Different laboratories and diverse techniques were used to prepare libraries and sequence TCR repertoires, to increase sequencing depth and limit assay-specific biases. Between about 0.94 and 8.9 billion PBMCs per donor were obtained by leukapheresis. Results and caveats for the whole study, not just this receptor: Based on pairwise subsampling, the degree of clonotype sharing among donors was expected to be affected by sequencing depth. Sampling was limited to blood, and TCR repertoires in tissue likely differ from TCR repertoires in blood. Rarefaction of sorted-subset datasets indicated incomplete sequencing despite the large sequencing depth. Compared with non-shared clonotypes, the clonotypes found in all four sorted-subset donors had higher generation probabilities. The genetic and exposure-history diversity represented was limited by the small number of donors. Estimated clonotype richness was generally larger for naive than for memory subsets. When four donors were compared, the shared fraction of clonotypes was about 5.4% for naive CD4, 3.5% for naive CD8, roughly 2.5% for memory CD4, and about 0.36% for memory CD8.

As to this clone: Its antigen is currently not known. It has no much larger one-base neighbor in the sample; base qualities were not kept.

Using the deep immunoSEQ assay, multiplex PCR amplified TCR CDR3 regions from genomic DNA. For each cell subset, the extracted genomic DNA was distributed evenly across all wells of several immunoSEQ 96-well plates, and each plate served as one replicate. Each replicate PCR for sorted subsets received approximately 200 ng genomic DNA, equal to about 29,000 T cell genomes. Purified libraries were quantified with a Qubit 3.0 fluorometer, sized on a Bioanalyzer 2100, and re-quantified with the KAPA Library Quantification kit. Each immunoSEQ 96-well plate was sequenced on its own single-read 150-cycle Illumina NextSeq 550 flow cell. As for the original processing: Because only junctional sequences without quality scores were contained in the immunoSEQ output, filtering matching that applied to full-length reads could not be performed. To assign V/J genes and CDR3, sequences were annotated against IMGT germline references using PyIR, a Python wrapper for IgBLAST v1.9. Any read was removed if the V/J assignment was weak (E-value above 1e-6), the CDR3 was missing, or the read contained stop codons, out-of-frame junctions, or ambiguous translated residues. V3J clonotypes were defined by identical inferred V gene, J gene, and CDR3 amino acid sequence. Percentage overlap between repertoires was computed as shared unique clonotypes divided by the size of the smaller repertoire. Repertoire richness was assessed with RTK rarefaction, the Chao1 estimator, and Recon v2.1 estimates of unobserved clonotypes. Generation probabilities were computed with OLGA for all TCRbeta clonotypes obtained by the gDNA method from several donors. TCRdb re-hosts the immuneACCESS table, in-frame sequences only. Its copies lack some clones; in the studies checked, an unresolved V gene accounts for under half of them, and the cause for the rest is not known. Clone size and V and J calls were adopted from that table, with D and trimming inferred from the DNA. This sample holds under 2.5 million clones; less than 95% were observed only once. The top ten hold 0.3% to 0.45% of the sample.

CDR1 and CDR2 are read off the germline V gene as SGHTA and FQGNSA. At the junction V is shortened by 5 bases and J by 10 bases; bases outside the gene matches: 9. The CDR3 sequence holds 13 residues, the cysteine and phenylalanine included. Of the read, only the CDR3 DNA is kept; its 39 bases are in frame from base 1. The donors were healthy, HIV-negative adults who had no recently reported acute infections or vaccinations. Every donor was a Caucasian adult residing in Nashville, Tennessee, USA. CD4+ T cells were enriched through magnetic negative selection, after which naive cells were positively selected on CD45RA and the remaining negative fraction served as the memory subset. Blood was collected by leukapheresis, and PBMCs were isolated by Ficoll-Histopaque density gradient centrifugation and then cryopreserved in liquid nitrogen vapor phase. Analytical flow cytometry was used to check the purity and quantity of each magnetically sorted T cell population. Genomic DNA was isolated from each sorted fraction and quantified by UV absorbance on a Nanodrop 2000c.

The chain is assembled from TRBV7-2 and TRBJ1-1, and 8 junctional nucleotides match TRBD1. Sequencing used naive CD4+ T cells from PBMCs. This sample's cell subset or site label indicates: CD45RA+ positively selected. The clonotype comes from a man aged 18 to 30 in good health. Some clones in this sample may be carry-over from other donors' samples. The bases are TGTGCCAGCAGCCTACTCCGGGACAGGAGAGCTTTCTTT. It translates as CASSLLRDRRAFF. With the portions outside the CDR3 filled from the reference TRBV7-2 and TRBJ1-1 genes, the complete variable region becomes GAGVSQSPSNKVTEKGKDVELRCDPISGHTALYWYRQSLGQGLEFLIYFQGNSAPDKSGLPSDRFSAERTGGSVSTLTIQRTQQEDSAVYLCASSLLRDRRAFFGQGTRLTVV.